This T cell receptor beta chain is drawn from a study of blood T cells in healthy people across ages. About the research overall: Per two T cells, template switching captured roughly one barcoded beta molecule.

Researchers report isolating at least 6 million PBMCs per sample. This clonotype was observed a few times. For the second PCR, which ran for about 6 to 11 cycles, a sample-barcoded 5' primer and a J-beta primer mix were used. Each cDNA molecule was tagged by a template-switch adaptor with 12 random nucleotides. TCRdb passed the 5' RACE reads through MiXCR, listing each CDR3 protein once. The sample has about 280,000 distinct CDR3 sequences; around 27% are singletons. V gave up 6 bases and J gave up 4 bases; unmatched junction bases: 5. The CDR3 is made up of 14 amino acids. Germline-derived CDR1 and CDR2 are SGHRS and YFSETQ.

The chain uses TRBV5-1 and TRBJ2-2; 8 bases are a match to TRBD2. The sequencing sample was made of blood. This TCR derives from a woman between 70 and 85 years old in good health. The CDR3 nucleotides are TGCGCCAGCATGGCTAGCGGGCTCACCGGGGAGCTGTTTTTT. It is translated as CASMASGLTGELFF.